This T cell receptor (beta chain) was recorded in a study of shared clonotypes between healthy human individuals. Clones were sequenced by immunoSEQ multiplex PCR, and TCRdb holds only the in-frame ones, with some missing. There are some 1,400,000 clones in the sample; roughly 96% occur only once, and over 1% lies in the top ten. This CDR3 has 18 residues. Trimming pared 3 bases from V and 0 bases from J, leaving 19 bases between. Germline loops: CDR1 SGHRS, CDR2 YFSETQ. The TCR was taken from a man aged 25-40 years in good health. This rearrangement joins TRBV5-1 to TRBJ2-1; unclear D gene. The sequenced sample was naive CD4+ T cells sorted from blood. Subset in this sample: CD45RA+ positively selected. The CDR3 sequence is CASSYRLSVGRSYNEQFF. CDR3 bases: TGCGCCAGCAGCTATCGGTTATCGGTGGGTCGCTCCTACAATGAGCAGTTCTTC.